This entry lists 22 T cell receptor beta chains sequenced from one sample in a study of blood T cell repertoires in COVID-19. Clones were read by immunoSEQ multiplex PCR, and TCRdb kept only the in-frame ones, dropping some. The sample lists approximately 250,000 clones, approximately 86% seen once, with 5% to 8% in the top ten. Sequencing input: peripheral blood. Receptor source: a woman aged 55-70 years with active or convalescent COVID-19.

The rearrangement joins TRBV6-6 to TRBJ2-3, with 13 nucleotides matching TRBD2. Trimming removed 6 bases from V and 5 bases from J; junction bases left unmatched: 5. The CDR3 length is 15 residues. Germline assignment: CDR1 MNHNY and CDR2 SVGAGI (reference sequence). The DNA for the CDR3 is TGTGCCAGCAGGGAGGGACTAGCGGGGAAAGATACGCAGTATTTT. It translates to CASREGLAGKDTQYF.

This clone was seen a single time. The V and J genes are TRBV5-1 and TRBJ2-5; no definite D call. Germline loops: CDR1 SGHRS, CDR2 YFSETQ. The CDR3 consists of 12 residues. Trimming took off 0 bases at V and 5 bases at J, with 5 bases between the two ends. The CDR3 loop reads CASSLARETQYF. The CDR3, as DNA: TGCGCCAGCAGCTTGGCCAGGGAGACCCAGTACTTC.

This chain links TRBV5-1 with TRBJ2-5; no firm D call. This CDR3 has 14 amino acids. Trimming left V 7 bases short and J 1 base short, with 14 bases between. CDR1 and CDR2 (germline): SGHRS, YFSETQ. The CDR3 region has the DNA TGCGCCAGCTCTCGTGCCCAGTTCCAAGAGACCCAGTACTTC. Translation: CASSRAQFQETQYF.

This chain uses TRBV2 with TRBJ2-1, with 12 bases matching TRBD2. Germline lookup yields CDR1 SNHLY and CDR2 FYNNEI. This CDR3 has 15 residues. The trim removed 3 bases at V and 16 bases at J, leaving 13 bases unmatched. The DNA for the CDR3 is TGTGCCAGCAGTGAGGTGGGACTAGCGGGTTTCGGCGGTTTCTTC. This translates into CASSEVGLAGFGGFF.

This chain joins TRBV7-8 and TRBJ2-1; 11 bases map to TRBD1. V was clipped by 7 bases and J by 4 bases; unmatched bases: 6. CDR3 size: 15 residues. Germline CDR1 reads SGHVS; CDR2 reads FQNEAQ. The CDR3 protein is CASIPDRGPYNEQFF. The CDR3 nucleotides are TGTGCCAGCATCCCGGACAGGGGGCCTTACAATGAGCAGTTCTTC.

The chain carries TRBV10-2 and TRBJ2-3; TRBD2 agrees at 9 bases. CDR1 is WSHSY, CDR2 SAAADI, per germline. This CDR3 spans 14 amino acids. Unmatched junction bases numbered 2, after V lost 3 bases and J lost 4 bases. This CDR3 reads CASSDGGRADTQYF. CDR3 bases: TGCGCCAGCAGTGACGGCGGGAGGGCAGATACGCAGTATTTT.

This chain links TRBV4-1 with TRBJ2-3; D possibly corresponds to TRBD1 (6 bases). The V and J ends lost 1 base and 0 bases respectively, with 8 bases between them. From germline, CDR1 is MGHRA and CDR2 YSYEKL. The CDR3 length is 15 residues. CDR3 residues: CASSQGQVSTDTQYF. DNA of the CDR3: TGCGCCAGCAGCCAAGGACAGGTTAGCACAGATACGCAGTATTTT.

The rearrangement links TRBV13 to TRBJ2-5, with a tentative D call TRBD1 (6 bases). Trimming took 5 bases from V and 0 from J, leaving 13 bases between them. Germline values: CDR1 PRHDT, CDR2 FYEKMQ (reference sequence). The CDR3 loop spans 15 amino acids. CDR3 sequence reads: CASSTNRDYQETQYF. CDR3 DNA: TGTGCCAGCAGCACCAACAGGGATTACCAAGAGACCCAGTACTTC.

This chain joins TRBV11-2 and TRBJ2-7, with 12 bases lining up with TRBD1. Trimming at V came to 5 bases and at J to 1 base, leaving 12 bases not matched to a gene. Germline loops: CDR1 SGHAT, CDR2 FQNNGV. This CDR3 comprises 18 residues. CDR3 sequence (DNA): TGTGCCAGCAGCGATCCGGGACAGGGGGCCTCCCCATCCTACGAGCAGTACTTC. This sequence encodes CASSDPGQGASPSYEQYF.

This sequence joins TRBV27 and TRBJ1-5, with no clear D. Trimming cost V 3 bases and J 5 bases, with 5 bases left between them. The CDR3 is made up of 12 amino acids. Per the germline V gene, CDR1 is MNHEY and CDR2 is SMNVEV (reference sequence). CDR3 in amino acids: CASSFLDQPQHF. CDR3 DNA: TGTGCCAGCAGTTTCCTTGATCAGCCCCAGCATTTT.

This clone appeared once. CDR3 in DNA: TGTGCCAGCAGCTTAGGCGGGGGGGGCACTGAAGCTTTCTTT. It encodes CASSLGGGGTEAFF. The rearrangement links TRBV11-2 to TRBJ1-1; D may be TRBD1 (5 bases). Trimming took 1 base from V and 4 from J, leaving 10 bases between them. Germline loops: CDR1 SGHAT, CDR2 FQNNGV. The CDR3 runs 14 residues.

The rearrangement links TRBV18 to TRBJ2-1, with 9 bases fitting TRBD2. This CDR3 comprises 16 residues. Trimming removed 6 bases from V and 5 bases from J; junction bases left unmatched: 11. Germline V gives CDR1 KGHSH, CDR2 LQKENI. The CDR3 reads CASSPFSSGDNNEQFF. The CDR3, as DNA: TGTGCCAGCTCCCCCTTTTCTAGCGGGGATAACAATGAGCAGTTCTTC. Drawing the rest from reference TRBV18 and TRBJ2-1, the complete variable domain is NAGVMQNPRHLVRRRGQEARLRCSPMKGHSHVYWYRQLPEEGLKFMVYLQKENIIDESGMPKERFSAEFPKEGPSILRIQQVVRGDSAAYFCASSPFSSGDNNEQFFGPGTRLTVL.

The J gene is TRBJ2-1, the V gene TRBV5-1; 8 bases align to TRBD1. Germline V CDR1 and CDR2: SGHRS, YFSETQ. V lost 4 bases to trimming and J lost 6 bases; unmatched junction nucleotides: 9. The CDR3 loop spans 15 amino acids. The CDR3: CASSPGDRRTNEQFF. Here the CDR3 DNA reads TGCGCCAGCAGCCCTGGGGACAGGAGGACCAATGAGCAGTTCTTC.

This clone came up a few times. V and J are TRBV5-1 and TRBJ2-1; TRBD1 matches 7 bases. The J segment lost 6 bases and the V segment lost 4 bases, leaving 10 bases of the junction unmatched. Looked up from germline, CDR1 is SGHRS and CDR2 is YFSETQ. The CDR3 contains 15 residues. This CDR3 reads CASSKDTGTVNEQFF. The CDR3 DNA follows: TGCGCCAGCAGCAAGGATACCGGGACAGTCAATGAGCAGTTCTTC.

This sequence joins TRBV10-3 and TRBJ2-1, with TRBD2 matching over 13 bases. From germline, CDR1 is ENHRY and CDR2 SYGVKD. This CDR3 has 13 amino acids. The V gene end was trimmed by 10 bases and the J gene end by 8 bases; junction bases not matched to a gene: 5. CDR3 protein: CATRTSGSDEQFF. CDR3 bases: TGTGCCACCCGGACTAGCGGGAGCGATGAGCAGTTCTTC.

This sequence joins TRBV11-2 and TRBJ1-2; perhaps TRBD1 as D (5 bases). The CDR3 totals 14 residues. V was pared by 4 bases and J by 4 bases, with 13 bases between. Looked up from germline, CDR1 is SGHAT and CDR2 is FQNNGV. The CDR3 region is CASSYSGGTYGYTF. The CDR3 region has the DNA TGTGCCAGCAGCTACAGTGGGGGGACCTATGGCTACACCTTC.

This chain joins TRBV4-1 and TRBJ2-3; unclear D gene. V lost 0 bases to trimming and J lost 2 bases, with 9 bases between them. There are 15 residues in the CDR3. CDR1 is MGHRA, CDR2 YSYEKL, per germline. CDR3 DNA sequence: TGCGCCAGCAGCCAAGATCCCGAGATCACAGATACGCAGTATTTT. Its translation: CASSQDPEITDTQYF.

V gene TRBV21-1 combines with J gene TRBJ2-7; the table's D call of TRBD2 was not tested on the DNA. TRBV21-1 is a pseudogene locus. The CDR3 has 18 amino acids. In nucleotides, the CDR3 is TGTGCCAGCAGCAAAGGAGGAGGACTAGCGGGGGGGCCCTACGAGCAGTACGTC. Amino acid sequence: CASSKGGGLAGGPYEQYV.

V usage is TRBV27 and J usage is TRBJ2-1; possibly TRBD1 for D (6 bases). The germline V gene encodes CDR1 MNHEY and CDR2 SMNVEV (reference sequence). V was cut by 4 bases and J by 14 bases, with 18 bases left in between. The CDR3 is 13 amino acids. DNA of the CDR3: TGTGCCAGCAGTTCGCATTTACAGGGATACAAGTTCTTC. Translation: CASSSHLQGYKFF.

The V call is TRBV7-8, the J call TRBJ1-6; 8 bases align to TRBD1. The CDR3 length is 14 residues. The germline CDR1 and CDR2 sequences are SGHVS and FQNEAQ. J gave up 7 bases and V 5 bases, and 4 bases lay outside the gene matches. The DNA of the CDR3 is TGTGCCAGCAGCCAGGGGGCAGGGAATTCACCCCTCCACTTT. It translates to CASSQGAGNSPLHF.

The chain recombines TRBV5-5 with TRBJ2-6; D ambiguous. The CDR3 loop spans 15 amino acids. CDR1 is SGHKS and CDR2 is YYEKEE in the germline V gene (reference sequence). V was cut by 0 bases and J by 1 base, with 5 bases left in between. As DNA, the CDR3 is TGTGCCAGCAGCTTGGCCGGTTCTGGGGCCAACGTCCTGACTTTC. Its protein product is CASSLAGSGANVLTF.

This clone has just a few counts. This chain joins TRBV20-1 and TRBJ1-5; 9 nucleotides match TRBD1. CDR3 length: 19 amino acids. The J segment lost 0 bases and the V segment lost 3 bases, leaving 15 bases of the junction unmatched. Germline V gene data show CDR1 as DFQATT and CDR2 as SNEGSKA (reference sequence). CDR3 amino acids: CSASRPTGTGYYSNQPQHF. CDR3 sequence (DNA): TGCAGTGCTAGTCGCCCAACCGGGACAGGGTATTATAGCAATCAGCCCCAGCATTTT.